These 7 T cell receptor beta chains came from one sample sequenced in a study of shared clonotypes between healthy human individuals. Naive CD8 populations comprised CD45RO-negative cells positively selected for CCR7, excluding terminally differentiated effector memory CD45RA+ cells. Repertoires were generated with immunoSEQ multiplex PCR, while TCRdb's copy carries only in-frame clones and drops some. The data show hundreds of thousands of clones, nearly 95% seen once. Sequencing was performed on naive CD8+ T cells sorted from blood. The source is a young man in good health.

The chain uses TRBV18 and TRBJ2-7; perhaps TRBD1 as D (5 bases). Germline assignment: CDR1 KGHSH and CDR2 LQKENI. Trimming shortened V by 6 bases and J by 1 base, and 16 bases separated the two germline ends. The CDR3 extends over 15 amino acids. This CDR3 reads CASSHDQGLSYEQYF. CDR3 DNA sequence: TGTGCCAGCTCTCACGATCAGGGCCTTTCCTACGAGCAGTACTTC.

The CDR3 coding sequence is TGTGCCAGCAGCGTCGGACTAGCGGCCCGCACAGATACGCAGTATTTT. This codes for CASSVGLAARTDTQYF. J is TRBJ2-3 and V is TRBV9, with TRBD2 identical over 10 bases. J was trimmed by 1 base and V by 2 bases; bases with no gene match: 4. The CDR3 has 16 residues. Germline CDR1 reads SGDLS; CDR2 reads YYNGEE.

The V gene is TRBV13, the J gene TRBJ2-1; TRBD2 matches at 12 bases. Germline loops: CDR1 PRHDT, CDR2 FYEKMQ (reference sequence). The CDR3 sequence is 15 residues long. V shed 5 bases and J 4 bases; nucleotides not matched to a gene: 3. The CDR3 spells CASSATSGRYNEQFF. As DNA, the CDR3 is TGTGCCAGCAGCGCAACTAGCGGGAGGTACAATGAGCAGTTCTTC.

This clone has only one observation. The J gene is TRBJ2-5, the V gene TRBV13, with 11 bases identical to TRBD2. Unmatched junction bases numbered 6, after V lost 6 bases and J lost 3 bases. This CDR3 comprises 15 residues. The germline CDR1 and CDR2 sequences are PRHDT and FYEKMQ (reference sequence). The CDR3 loop is CASSHRLAGKETQYF. CDR3 DNA: TGTGCCAGCAGTCACCGACTAGCGGGAAAAGAGACCCAGTACTTC. The complete variable domain, with remaining parts taken from reference TRBV13 and TRBJ2-5, reads AAGVIQSPRHLIKEKRETATLKCYPIPRHDTVYWYQQGPGQDPQFLISFYEKMQSDKGSIPDRFSAQQFSDYHSELNMSSLELGDSALYFCASSHRLAGKETQYFGPGTRLLVL.

J is TRBJ2-1 and V is TRBV7-9; 7 positions agree with TRBD2. Losses at the gene ends were 5 bases for V and 2 bases for J; bases not matched to a gene: 9. Germline assignment: CDR1 SEHNR and CDR2 FQNEAQ (reference sequence). This CDR3 region has 16 residues. The CDR3 bases are TGTGCCAGCAGCCCACGAAGCGGGACCACCTACAATGAGCAGTTCTTC. Amino acid sequence: CASSPRSGTTYNEQFF.

The chain is built from TRBV27 and TRBJ2-5, with D tentatively TRBD2 (6 bases). V gave up 8 bases and J gave up 7 bases, with 11 bases separating them. This CDR3 has 11 amino acids. Germline V lookup: CDR1 MNHEY, CDR2 SMNVEV (reference sequence). The CDR3 sequence is CASEDGGTQYF. CDR3 bases: TGTGCCAGCGAGGACGGGGGGACCCAGTACTTC.

This clone was observed a single time. The V call is TRBV13, the J call TRBJ2-1, with D perhaps matching TRBD1 (6 bases). There are 16 residues in the CDR3. CDR1 is PRHDT and CDR2 is FYEKMQ in the germline V gene (reference sequence). Trimming took 5 bases from V and 4 from J, leaving 18 bases between them. CDR3 sequence: CASSPPRGLMYNEQFF. In nucleotides, the CDR3 is TGTGCCAGCAGCCCCCCCAGGGGATTAATGTACAATGAGCAGTTCTTC.